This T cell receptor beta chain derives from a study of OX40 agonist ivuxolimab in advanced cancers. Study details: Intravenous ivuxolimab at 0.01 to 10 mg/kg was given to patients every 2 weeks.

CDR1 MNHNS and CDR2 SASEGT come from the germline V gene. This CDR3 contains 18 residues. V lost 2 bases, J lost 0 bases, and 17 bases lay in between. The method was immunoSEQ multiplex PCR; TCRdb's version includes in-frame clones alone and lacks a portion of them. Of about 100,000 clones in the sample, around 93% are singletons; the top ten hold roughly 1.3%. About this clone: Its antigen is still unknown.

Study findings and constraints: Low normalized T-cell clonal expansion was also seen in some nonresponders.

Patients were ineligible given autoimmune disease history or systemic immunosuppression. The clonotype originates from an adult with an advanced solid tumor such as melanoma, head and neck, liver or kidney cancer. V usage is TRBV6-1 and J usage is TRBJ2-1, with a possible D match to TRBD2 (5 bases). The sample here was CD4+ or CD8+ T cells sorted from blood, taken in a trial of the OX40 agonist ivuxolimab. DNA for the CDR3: TGTGCCAGCAGTGAATTAGGACTTGCTGCCTCCTCCTACAATGAGCAGTTCTTC. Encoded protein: CASSELGLAASSYNEQFF.